These 26 T cell receptor beta chains were sequenced from one sample in a study of OX40 agonist ivuxolimab in advanced cancers. Profiled with immunoSEQ multiplex PCR; TCRdb holds only in-frame clones, not every one. The table lists some 35,000 clones, around 85% of them singletons. This sample comprised CD4+ or CD8+ T cells sorted from blood, obtained in a trial of the OX40 agonist ivuxolimab. All receptors derive from an adult with an advanced solid tumor such as melanoma, head and neck, liver or kidney cancer.

This chain's CDR3 is CASSPPGWGAGELFF. In DNA, the CDR3 is TGTGCCAGCAGCCCTCCGGGCTGGGGGGCCGGGGAGCTGTTTTTT. V usage is TRBV14 and J usage is TRBJ2-2, with D perhaps matching TRBD2 (6 bases). The germline gives CDR1 SGHDN, CDR2 FVKESK. V lost 4 bases and J lost 6, with 15 bases in between. The CDR3 covers 15 residues.

The CDR3 DNA is TGTGCCAGCAGCGTACGGGGGGGCACAGATACGCAGTATTTT. Its translation is CASSVRGGTDTQYF. V is TRBV9 and J is TRBJ2-3; 7 positions match TRBD2. The junction had 0 bases not matched to a gene; V was cut back by 1 base and J by 1 base. The CDR3 runs to 14 residues. CDR1 is SGDLS, CDR2 YYNGEE, per germline.

The chain links TRBV6-6 to TRBJ1-6; 7 bases fit TRBD1. The germline CDR1 and CDR2 sequences are MNHNY and SVGAGI (reference sequence). This CDR3 is 14 amino acids long. V shed 5 bases, J shed 10 bases, and the junction held 8 bases outside the gene matches. This chain's CDR3 is CASSPGQEGSPLHF. CDR3 bases: TGTGCCAGCAGTCCCGGACAGGAGGGATCACCCCTCCACTTT.

The gene calls are TRBV5-5 and TRBJ2-4, with D possibly being TRBD1 (6 bases). Deletions cut 2 bases from V and 2 bases from J, with 8 bases between. Germline CDR1 reads SGHKS; CDR2 reads YYEKEE (reference sequence). CDR3 length: 14 amino acids. The CDR3 protein is CASSLQGPKNIQYF. The CDR3 region has the DNA TGTGCCAGCAGCTTACAGGGCCCCAAAAACATTCAGTACTTC.

V usage is TRBV6-1 and J usage is TRBJ2-5; the match to TRBD1 covers 9 bases. V lost 2 bases and J lost 10; bases outside the gene matches: 17. Germline V gene lookup returns CDR1 MNHNS and CDR2 SASEGT. This CDR3 has 17 amino acids. CDR3 coding DNA: TGTGCCAGCAGTGAAAGTGGAGGGGCGGGACAGGGTAGAAACCAGTACTTC. Encoded protein: CASSESGGAGQGRNQYF.

This rearrangement joins TRBV6-1 to TRBJ2-7; no clear D. Germline lookup yields CDR1 MNHNS and CDR2 SASEGT. The V end was cut by 1 base, the J end by 3 bases, with 10 bases between. The CDR3 has 14 amino acids. The CDR3 DNA reads TGTGCCAGCAGTGAAGGTCAGACGGTCTACGAGCAGTACTTC. This codes for CASSEGQTVYEQYF.

This chain links TRBV6-5 with TRBJ2-3; D is unresolved. CDR1 and CDR2 (germline): MNHEY, SVGAGI. There are 12 residues in the CDR3. The V end was cut by 8 bases, the J end by 7 bases, with 13 bases between. This CDR3 is CASSSNWYTQYF. DNA for the CDR3: TGTGCCAGCTCCTCAAACTGGTATACGCAGTATTTT.

V and J are TRBV4-2 and TRBJ1-1, with a possible D match to TRBD1 (5 bases). Trimming took off 0 bases at V and 1 base at J, with 9 bases between the two ends. There are 15 residues in the CDR3. Germline CDR1 is LGHNA and CDR2 is YNFKEQ. The CDR3 DNA is TGTGCCAGCAGCCAAGAACCGCAGGGGAACACTGAAGCTTTCTTT. It codes for CASSQEPQGNTEAFF.

The genes are TRBV2 and TRBJ2-3, with 10 bases identical to TRBD2. CDR1 and CDR2 (germline): SNHLY, FYNNEI. With 11 bases clipped from V and 4 bases from J, the junction kept 6 bases outside the gene matches. This CDR3 is built from 13 residues. DNA for the CDR3: TGTGCCGGCGCCGGGACTAGCGCAGATACGCAGTATTTT. Residues: CAGAGTSADTQYF.

The V call is TRBV5-4, the J call TRBJ2-7, with 9 nucleotides matching TRBD1. Trimming at V came to 4 bases and at J to 2 bases, leaving 7 bases not matched to a gene. The CDR3 length is 15 residues. Germline V gene lookup returns CDR1 SGHNT and CDR2 YYREEE (reference sequence). CDR3 loop: CASSQTGGEPYEQYF. The CDR3 DNA reads as TGTGCCAGCAGCCAAACAGGGGGCGAACCCTACGAGCAGTACTTC.

V and J are TRBV4-2 and TRBJ1-3; 7 bases agree with TRBD1. V trimming: 0 bases; J trimming: 4 bases; junction bases outside the gene matches: 3. The germline V gene has CDR1 LGHNA and CDR2 YNFKEQ. CDR3 size: 15 residues. The CDR3 DNA follows: TGTGCCAGCAGCCAAGATCAGGGGGAAGGAAACACCATATATTTT. As protein: CASSQDQGEGNTIYF.

The chain has TRBV7-8 and TRBJ2-7; a weak D match, TRBD2 (5 bases). Trimming cost V 5 bases and J 7 bases, with 12 bases left between them. This CDR3 spans 12 amino acids. Per germline, CDR1 SGHVS and CDR2 FQNEAQ. The CDR3 DNA reads as TGTGCCAGCAGCGGTAGGACGGGGGAGCAGTACTTC. Residues: CASSGRTGEQYF.

In DNA, the CDR3 is TGTGCCAGCAGTTTCCGAGACAGGGGTTCCTACAATGAGCAGTTCTTC. This codes for CASSFRDRGSYNEQFF. V is TRBV27 and J is TRBJ2-1; 8 nucleotides match TRBD1. Unmatched junction bases numbered 5, after V lost 3 bases and J lost 1 base. This CDR3 spans 16 amino acids. Germline V gene lookup returns CDR1 MNHEY and CDR2 SMNVEV (reference sequence).

The chain has TRBV6-5 and TRBJ2-5; D not certain. The CDR3 contains 15 residues. The ends were cut back, 5 bases at V and 3 bases at J, with 16 bases in the middle. CDR1 and CDR2 (germline): MNHEY, SVGAGI. The CDR3 reads CASSTAQFGEETQYF. In DNA, the CDR3 is TGTGCCAGCAGTACCGCTCAGTTCGGTGAAGAGACCCAGTACTTC.

The chain recombines TRBV7-6 with TRBJ2-6; 10 nucleotides match TRBD1. CDR3 size: 16 residues. Germline V CDR1 and CDR2: SGHVS, FNYEAQ. V lost 6 bases, J lost 4 bases, and 6 bases stayed unmatched. The CDR3: CASRDDRGLGANVLTF. DNA of the CDR3: TGTGCCAGCAGGGACGACAGGGGGCTCGGGGCCAACGTCCTGACTTTC.

The chain combines TRBV7-9 with TRBJ1-1; 7 bases are shared with TRBD1. The length of the CDR3 is 13 residues. J was trimmed by 0 bases and V by 7 bases; bases with no gene match: 2. The germline gives CDR1 SEHNR, CDR2 FQNEAQ (reference sequence). The CDR3 nucleotides read TGTGCCAGCATCGGGACAGTGAACACTGAAGCTTTCTTT. This sequence encodes CASIGTVNTEAFF.

The chain is built from TRBV7-6 and TRBJ2-7, with TRBD1 matching 10 bases. Per germline, CDR1 SGHVS and CDR2 FNYEAQ. With V trimmed by 5 bases and J by 2 bases, 3 bases remained unmatched. CDR3 length: 14 amino acids. CDR3: CASSTGQGAYEQYF. The CDR3 DNA is TGTGCCAGCAGCACTGGACAGGGGGCCTACGAGCAGTACTTC.

The chain employs TRBV2 and TRBJ2-7; 7 bases map to TRBD2. V lost 7 bases, J lost 3 bases, and 9 bases stayed unmatched. Germline V gene sequence: CDR1 SNHLY, CDR2 FYNNEI. This CDR3 spans 14 amino acids. CDR3 coding DNA: TGTGCCAGCACCGAAATCGCGGGGGACTACGAGCAGTACTTC. It specifies CASTEIAGDYEQYF.

There are a few counts of this clone. The chain employs TRBV2 and TRBJ1-4; 8 bases line up with TRBD1. CDR3 size: 11 residues. V was clipped by 8 bases and J by 13 bases; unmatched bases: 6. The V gene's germline CDR1 is SNHLY and CDR2 FYNNEI. The CDR3 spells CASGMDRALFF. The CDR3 region has the DNA TGTGCCAGCGGAATGGACAGGGCACTGTTTTTT.

The chain carries TRBV12-2 and TRBJ2-7; TRBD1, the D gene given by the table, was not confirmed from the DNA. TRBV12-2 is a listed pseudogene. The CDR3 consists of 16 residues. CDR3 DNA sequence: TGTGCAAGTCGCTTAGCAGGGGCCGTACGAACCTACGAGCAGTACTTC. Residues: CASRLAGAVRTYEQYF.

The rearrangement uses TRBV5-6 and TRBJ2-1; TRBD2 might be the D (5 bases). The CDR3 covers 16 residues. From germline, CDR1 is SGHDT and CDR2 YYEEEE. Trimming removed 3 bases from V and 8 bases from J, with 21 bases in between. This CDR3 is CASSSTSTDYGHEQFF. For the CDR3, the DNA is TGTGCCAGCAGCTCGACGTCCACAGACTATGGGCATGAGCAGTTCTTC. The variable domain in full, completed from reference TRBV5-6 and TRBJ2-1, reads DAGVTQSPTHLIKTRGQQVTLRCSPKSGHDTVSWYQQALGQGPQFIFQYYEEEERQRGNFPDRFSGHQFPNYSSELNVNALLLGDSALYLCASSSTSTDYGHEQFFGPGTRLTVL.

The table lists this clone with a few counts. The chain is built from TRBV4-1 and TRBJ2-1, with D uncertain. The CDR3 spans 14 residues. V lost 2 bases, J lost 7 bases, and 12 bases lay in between. The V gene's germline CDR1 is MGHRA and CDR2 YSYEKL. CDR3 in amino acids: CASSQPTSRNEQFF. The CDR3 DNA reads as TGCGCCAGCAGCCAACCCACCTCGCGAAATGAGCAGTTCTTC.

The chain links TRBV11-2 to TRBJ2-2; D not certain. Per the germline V gene, CDR1 is SGHAT and CDR2 is FQNNGV. CDR3 length equals 15 residues. Deletions cut 4 bases from V and 5 bases from J, with 14 bases between. The CDR3 spells CASSWSWSGTGELFF. The CDR3 DNA reads as TGTGCCAGCAGCTGGTCATGGAGTGGGACCGGGGAGCTGTTTTTT.

V usage is TRBV2 and J usage is TRBJ1-5; D is unclear. With 8 bases removed from V and 5 bases from J, the gap between germline ends came to 4 bases. This CDR3 is 10 amino acids long. Looked up from germline, CDR1 is SNHLY and CDR2 is FYNNEI. CDR3 sequence (DNA): TGTGCCAGCGGGTATCAGCCCCAGCATTTT. Translating it yields CASGYQPQHF.

The chain links TRBV2 to TRBJ2-2, with D unresolved. This CDR3 has 13 residues. Germline V CDR1 and CDR2: SNHLY, FYNNEI. V was clipped by 7 bases and J by 8 bases, with 14 bases between them. CDR3 nucleotide sequence: TGTGCCAGCACCCAATCTGGGGATGGGGAGCTGTTTTTT. Its translation is CASTQSGDGELFF.

The genes are TRBV4-1 and TRBJ1-6, with TRBD1 as a possible D gene (5 bases). CDR1 and CDR2 (germline): MGHRA, YSYEKL. Trimming left V 2 bases short and J 8 bases short, with 19 bases between. The CDR3 has 17 amino acids. The CDR3 DNA follows: TGCGCCAGCAGCCAACCCCTGGGGGGTCCCAAGGATTCACCCCTCCACTTT. It translates to CASSQPLGGPKDSPLHF.